The clone carrying this T cell receptor beta chain has a handful of counts. Antigen: not known. Cells sorted by CD45RO/CCR7/CD25/CD127/CD95/CD27 comprised CD4+ naive, central memory, regulatory and stem cell-like memory cells. The CDR3 loop spans 15 amino acids. CDR1 and CDR2 from the germline V gene are GTSNPN and SVGIG (reference sequence). After removal of 0 bases from V and 1 base from J, the junction contained 3 bases not matched to a gene. This entry comes from a study of beta chain features in type 1 diabetes. Study-wide results and limits: Naive, central memory and Treg TCRB repertoires appeared more alike in patients than in healthy donors.

Since all of the isolated RNA was reverse transcribed, expressed TCRB transcripts were what got sequenced. Deep immunoSEQ sequencing covered naive, central memory and regulatory T cell samples. Profiling relied on immunoSEQ multiplex PCR, and the TCRdb table lists in-frame clones only, not all of them. The sample lists some 250,000 clones, about 25% occurring once. The receptor was derived from a young man in good health. This chain links TRBV30 with TRBJ1-1; 9 bases line up with TRBD1. Material for sequencing was central memory CD4+ T cells from blood. The CDR3 coding sequence is TGTGCCTGGAGTGTCGGGACAGGGCGGAACACTGAAGCTTTCTTT. This gives the protein CAWSVGTGRNTEAFF.